Detailed here is one TCR beta chain. The entry originates in a study of cytomegalovirus exposure and HLA in healthy donors. Assay: immunoSEQ multiplex PCR; the TCRdb copy retains only in-frame clones and omits some. The profile shows roughly 330,000 clones, roughly nine tenths of them singletons. V was clipped by 4 bases and J by 2 bases; unmatched bases: 4. The length of the CDR3 is 15 residues. Germline values: CDR1 LNHDA, CDR2 SQIVND (reference sequence). Sequenced: PBMCs. This receptor was obtained from a woman in her 30s in good health and CMV-seropositive. The V and J genes are TRBV19 and TRBJ1-5; 8 nucleotides agree with TRBD1. Here the CDR3 reads CASSTDRARNQPQHF. As DNA, the CDR3 is TGTGCCAGTAGTACGGACAGGGCGCGCAATCAGCCCCAGCATTTT.